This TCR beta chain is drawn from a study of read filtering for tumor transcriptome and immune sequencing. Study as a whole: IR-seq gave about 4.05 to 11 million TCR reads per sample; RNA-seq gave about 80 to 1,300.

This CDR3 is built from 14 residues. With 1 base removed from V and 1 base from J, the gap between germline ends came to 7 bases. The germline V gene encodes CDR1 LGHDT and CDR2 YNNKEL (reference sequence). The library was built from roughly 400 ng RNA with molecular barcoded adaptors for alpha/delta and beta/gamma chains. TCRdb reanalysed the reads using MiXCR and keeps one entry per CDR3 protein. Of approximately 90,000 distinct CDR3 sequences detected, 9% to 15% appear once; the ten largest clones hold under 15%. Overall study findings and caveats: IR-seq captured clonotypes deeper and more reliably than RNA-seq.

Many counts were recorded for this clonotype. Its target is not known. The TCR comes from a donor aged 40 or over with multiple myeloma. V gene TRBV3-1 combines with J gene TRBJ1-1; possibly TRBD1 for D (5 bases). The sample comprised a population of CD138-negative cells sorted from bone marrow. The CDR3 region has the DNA TGTGCCAGCAGCCAAGTTGGGGGGAACACTGAAGCTTTCTTT. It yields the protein CASSQVGGNTEAFF.